A single sample gave rise to the 32 T cell receptor beta chains below, sequenced in a study of blood T cell repertoires in COVID-19. Generated by immunoSEQ multiplex PCR, the TCRdb table keeps only in-frame clones and is missing some. Of fewer than 700,000 clones listed, roughly nine tenths were seen once; the top ten hold around 7.8%. The material sequenced was peripheral blood. The receptors originated from a woman aged 45-60 years with COVID-19, enrolled during active disease.

The rearrangement uses TRBV10-1 and TRBJ2-1; 8 positions agree with TRBD2. The germline CDR1 and CDR2 sequences are WNHNN and SYGVQD (reference sequence). V trimming: 2 bases; J trimming: 2 bases; junction bases outside the gene matches: 5. The CDR3 loop spans 16 amino acids. In DNA form, the CDR3 reads TGCGCCAGCAGTGAGGGCCCCGGGGGGGCCTACAATGAGCAGTTCTTC. Translation: CASSEGPGGAYNEQFF.

The V and J genes are TRBV30 and TRBJ2-3; D is ambiguous. This CDR3 region has 14 residues. Germline assignment: CDR1 GTSNPN and CDR2 SVGIG (reference sequence). The V end was cut by 2 bases, the J end by 0 bases, with 9 bases between. DNA for the CDR3: TGTGCCTGGAGTCAGGTCGCTAGCACAGATACGCAGTATTTT. Residues: CAWSQVASTDTQYF.

V gene TRBV7-9 combines with J gene TRBJ2-7; a weak D match, TRBD1 (5 bases). V lost 1 base to trimming and J lost 8 bases, with 15 bases between them. In germline, CDR1 is SEHNR, CDR2 FQNEAQ (reference sequence). This CDR3 comprises 14 residues. The CDR3 loop reads CASSLGQFFTKQYF. CDR3 nucleotide sequence: TGTGCCAGCAGCTTAGGACAGTTCTTTACGAAGCAGTACTTC.

The chain links TRBV30 to TRBJ1-4; a possible D gene is TRBD1 (5 bases). The CDR3 has 18 residues. The ends were cut back, 5 bases at V and 5 bases at J, with 27 bases in the middle. Per germline, CDR1 GTSNPN and CDR2 SVGIG (reference sequence). The CDR3, as DNA: TGTGCCTGGGGCTCGGGACTCCAGGCGCGTACTTCGAATGAAAAACTGTTTTTT. Protein sequence: CAWGSGLQARTSNEKLFF.

The chain uses TRBV7-9 and TRBJ1-3, with TRBD1 as a possible D gene (6 bases). Germline loops: CDR1 SEHNR, CDR2 FQNEAQ (reference sequence). CDR3 size: 15 residues. V was shortened by 5 bases and J by 2 bases, with 13 bases between the two germline ends. CDR3 bases: TGTGCCAGCAGCCCAGGGGCAGGGGCTGGAAACACCATATATTTT. Amino acids: CASSPGAGAGNTIYF. Variable domain in full (rest from reference TRBV7-9 and TRBJ1-3): DTGVSQNPRHKITKRGQNVTFRCDPISEHNRLYWYRQTLGQGPEFLTYFQNEAQLEKSRLLSDRFSAERPKGSFSTLEIQRTEQGDSAMYLCASSPGAGAGNTIYFGEGSWLTVV.

This chain connects TRBV18 to TRBJ1-5, with TRBD1 as a possible D gene (6 bases). V dropped 3 bases and J dropped 3 bases, with 15 bases sitting between them. The CDR3 covers 16 residues. Germline V gene lookup returns CDR1 KGHSH and CDR2 LQKENI. CDR3 in amino acids: CASSPDIGQLNQPQHF. CDR3 in DNA: TGTGCCAGCTCACCGGACATTGGACAGCTCAATCAGCCCCAGCATTTT.

The V gene is TRBV5-1, the J gene TRBJ1-4; 8 bases match TRBD1. The CDR3 contains 14 residues. The trim removed 3 bases at V and 8 bases at J, leaving 6 bases unmatched. Germline CDR1 SGHRS, CDR2 YFSETQ. The CDR3 is CASSSQGADEKLFF. The DNA for the CDR3 is TGCGCCAGCAGCTCTCAGGGGGCAGACGAAAAACTGTTTTTT.

The rearrangement joins TRBV24-1 to TRBJ1-2; D is unresolved. The germline V and J ends were trimmed by 9 bases and 8 bases, with 18 bases remaining between them. The germline CDR1 and CDR2 sequences are KGHDR and SFDVKD. The CDR3 is made up of 13 amino acids. The CDR3 region is CATVAGGEAGYTF. CDR3 nucleotide sequence: TGTGCCACCGTGGCGGGAGGAGAGGCGGGCTACACCTTC.

The V call is TRBV6-5, the J call TRBJ2-5, with a weak D call TRBD2 (7 bases). The V end was cut by 7 bases, the J end by 5 bases, with 17 bases between. CDR1 is MNHEY, CDR2 SVGAGI, per germline. CDR3 size: 14 residues. The CDR3 DNA sequence: TGTGCCAGCATCGAACAGGGAGGGGATGAGACCCAGTACTTC. It codes for CASIEQGGDETQYF.

The V gene is TRBV11-2, the J gene TRBJ2-5; TRBD2 is a possible D gene (6 bases). The CDR3 is made up of 16 amino acids. The V and J ends lost 1 base and 2 bases respectively, with 14 bases between them. CDR1 and CDR2 (germline): SGHAT, FQNNGV. The CDR3 DNA follows: TGTGCCAGCAGCTTAGTGGTAGCGGATAATCAAGAGACCCAGTACTTC. This gives the protein CASSLVVADNQETQYF. The whole variable domain, remainder taken from reference TRBV11-2 and TRBJ2-5, is EAGVAQSPRYKIIEKRQSVAFWCNPISGHATLYWYQQILGQGPKLLIQFQNNGVVDDSQLPKDRFSAERLKGVDSTLKIQPAKLEDSAVYLCASSLVVADNQETQYFGPGTRLLVL.

This clone has more than one count but fewer than ten. The genes are TRBV2 and TRBJ1-2; 11 bases match TRBD1. Germline V CDR1 and CDR2: SNHLY, FYNNEI. After removal of 6 bases from V and 8 bases from J, the junction contained 2 bases not matched to a gene. CDR3 size: 12 residues. As DNA, the CDR3 is TGTGCCAGCAGCGGGGACAGGGGGGGCTACACCTTC. Its protein is CASSGDRGGYTF.

The chain employs TRBV9 and TRBJ1-5; a weak D match, TRBD1 (5 bases). Per germline, CDR1 SGDLS and CDR2 YYNGEE. The length of the CDR3 is 15 residues. Trimming took off 0 bases at V and 7 bases at J, with 14 bases between the two ends. In DNA, the CDR3 is TGTGCCAGCAGCGTAGGTCCGGACATATGGCAGCCCCAGCATTTT. Protein product: CASSVGPDIWQPQHF. Using reference TRBV9 and TRBJ1-5 for the parts outside the CDR3, the full variable domain is DSGVTQTPKHLITATGQRVTLRCSPRSGDLSVYWYQQSLDQGLQFLIQYYNGEERAKGNILERFSAQQFPDLHSELNLSSLELGDSALYFCASSVGPDIWQPQHFGDGTRLSIL.

V gene TRBV28 combines with J gene TRBJ1-5; TRBD1 is a possible D gene (5 bases). This CDR3 has 12 residues. The germline V gene has CDR1 MDHEN and CDR2 SYDVKM. CDR3 nucleotides: TGTGCGGTCAGGGTTAGCAATCAGCCCCAGCATTTT. Its translation is CAVRVSNQPQHF. Drawing the rest from reference TRBV28 and TRBJ1-5, the complete variable domain is DVKVTQSSRYLVKRTGEKVFLECVQDMDHENMFWYRQDPGLGLRLIYFSYDVKMKEKGDIPEGYSVSREKKERFSLILESASTNQTSMYLCAVRVSNQPQHFGDGTRLSIL.

The chain combines TRBV2 with TRBJ2-2; D perhaps matches TRBD1 (6 bases). V lost 4 bases and J 4 bases, leaving 7 bases between the germline ends. Germline CDR1 SNHLY, CDR2 FYNNEI. This CDR3 has 13 residues. The CDR3: CASSADSTGELFF. The CDR3 DNA follows: TGTGCCAGCAGTGCGGACAGCACCGGGGAGCTGTTTTTT. The full variable domain, with the rest looked up from reference TRBV2 and TRBJ2-2, is EPEVTQTPSHQVTQMGQEVILRCVPISNHLYFYWYRQILGQKVEFLVSFYNNEISEKSEIFDDQFSVERPDGSNFTLKIRSTKLEDSAMYFCASSADSTGELFFGEGSRLTVL.

This chain uses TRBV6-5 with TRBJ1-2; weak D call: TRBD1 (6 bases). Trimming shortened V by 2 bases and J by 1 base, and 14 bases separated the two germline ends. The length of the CDR3 is 16 residues. The germline CDR1 and CDR2 sequences are MNHEY and SVGAGI. CDR3 loop: CASSYLQGRFNYGYTF. CDR3 DNA sequence: TGTGCCAGCAGTTACCTACAGGGACGCTTTAACTATGGCTACACCTTC.

This clone was counted a single time. The chain recombines TRBV2 with TRBJ1-1; D is unresolved. V lost 10 bases and J 2 bases, leaving 17 bases between the germline ends. The germline V gene encodes CDR1 SNHLY and CDR2 FYNNEI. CDR3 length: 14 amino acids. This chain's CDR3 is CATSLEKPNTEAFF. In DNA, the CDR3 is TGTGCCACCTCCTTGGAGAAGCCTAACACTGAAGCTTTCTTT.

This clone came up once. This sequence joins TRBV7-8 and TRBJ1-5; 7 bases line up with TRBD1. CDR3 size: 15 residues. Germline V gives CDR1 SGHVS, CDR2 FQNEAQ. V lost 4 bases, J lost 8 bases, and 11 bases stayed unmatched. The DNA of the CDR3 is TGTGCCAGCAGCTCACGGCCCGGGACAGCAGAGCCCCAGCATTTT. It yields the protein CASSSRPGTAEPQHF.

The table lists this clone with a count of one. The rearrangement links TRBV9 to TRBJ2-2, with a weak D call TRBD2 (5 bases). V was pared by 4 bases and J by 1 base, with 17 bases between. Germline loops: CDR1 SGDLS, CDR2 YYNGEE. The CDR3 totals 17 residues. CDR3 loop: CASSPTGLGGNTGELFF. DNA of the CDR3: TGTGCCAGCAGCCCTACCGGACTGGGCGGGAACACCGGGGAGCTGTTTTTT.

The rearrangement uses TRBV18 and TRBJ2-7; 7 bases match TRBD1. The CDR3 length is 15 residues. The J segment lost 2 bases and the V segment lost 3 bases, leaving 7 bases of the junction unmatched. The germline gives CDR1 KGHSH, CDR2 LQKENI. The CDR3 DNA reads as TGTGCCAGCTCACCCCGGACAGGAGACCCCTACGAGCAGTACTTC. It specifies CASSPRTGDPYEQYF.

This chain connects TRBV9 to TRBJ1-6; the D is unclear. The CDR3 consists of 12 residues. Trimming shortened V by 3 bases and J by 7 bases, and 5 bases separated the two germline ends. The germline V gene encodes CDR1 SGDLS and CDR2 YYNGEE. The CDR3 nucleotides read TGTGCCAGCAGCGATGAGAATTCACCCCTCCACTTT. Protein product: CASSDENSPLHF.

The chain links TRBV19 to TRBJ1-5, with D uncertain. CDR1 and CDR2 (germline): LNHDA, SQIVND (reference sequence). V dropped 0 bases and J dropped 9 bases, with 12 bases sitting between them. This CDR3 is built from 14 residues. The CDR3 loop reads CASSIDLIGGPQHF. The CDR3, as DNA: TGTGCCAGTAGTATAGATTTAATAGGAGGGCCCCAGCATTTT.

The chain combines TRBV28 with TRBJ1-3, with a tentative D call TRBD1 (6 bases). CDR1 and CDR2 (germline): MDHEN, SYDVKM. V shed 5 bases and J shed 4 bases, with 9 bases lying between them. This CDR3 contains 13 residues. DNA of the CDR3: TGTGCCAGCAGTGCCGACAGGGGAAACACCATATATTTT. Translation gives CASSADRGNTIYF. Variable domain in full (rest from reference TRBV28 and TRBJ1-3): DVKVTQSSRYLVKRTGEKVFLECVQDMDHENMFWYRQDPGLGLRLIYFSYDVKMKEKGDIPEGYSVSREKKERFSLILESASTNQTSMYLCASSADRGNTIYFGEGSWLTVV.

In this sample, this clone turned up once. V usage is TRBV28 and J usage is TRBJ2-5; the match to TRBD1 covers 7 bases. This CDR3 is built from 15 residues. The germline V gene encodes CDR1 MDHEN and CDR2 SYDVKM. The V and J ends lost 7 bases and 1 base, in that order; junction bases with no gene match: 9. The CDR3 DNA sequence: TGTGCCAGCATCGCTCCGGGACAGCTCCAAGAGACCCAGTACTTC. This encodes CASIAPGQLQETQYF.

V usage is TRBV6-5 and J usage is TRBJ1-2; D might be TRBD1 (5 bases). Germline V gives CDR1 MNHEY, CDR2 SVGAGI. The CDR3 totals 13 residues. V lost 7 bases to trimming and J lost 2 bases, with 11 bases between them. CDR3 amino acids: CASKEQVNYGYTF. Here the CDR3 DNA reads TGTGCCAGCAAGGAACAGGTGAACTATGGCTACACCTTC.

V and J are TRBV11-2 and TRBJ2-7; TRBD1 matches 11 bases. Germline CDR1 reads SGHAT; CDR2 reads FQNNGV. V trimming: 5 bases; J trimming: 3 bases; junction bases outside the gene matches: 6. The CDR3 is 15 amino acids. The CDR3 bases are TGTGCCAGCAGCCCCCGGGACAGGGGGAACTACGAGCAGTACTTC. It codes for CASSPRDRGNYEQYF. Complete variable domain (other parts from reference TRBV11-2 and TRBJ2-7): EAGVAQSPRYKIIEKRQSVAFWCNPISGHATLYWYQQILGQGPKLLIQFQNNGVVDDSQLPKDRFSAERLKGVDSTLKIQPAKLEDSAVYLCASSPRDRGNYEQYFGPGTRLTVT.

V usage is TRBV5-1 and J usage is TRBJ2-3, with TRBD2 matching over 11 bases. The V gene end was trimmed by 1 base and the J gene end by 4 bases; junction bases not matched to a gene: 2. This CDR3 is built from 15 residues. Per germline, CDR1 SGHRS and CDR2 YFSETQ. The CDR3 protein is CASSLTSGGPDTQYF. CDR3 bases: TGCGCCAGCAGCTTGACTAGCGGGGGACCAGATACGCAGTATTTT.

The chain uses TRBV13 and TRBJ2-5; the D gene is possibly TRBD2 (6 bases). Deletions cut 9 bases from V and 4 bases from J, with 18 bases between. CDR1 and CDR2 (germline): PRHDT, FYEKMQ (reference sequence). CDR3 size: 14 residues. The CDR3 DNA is TGTGCCAGTAGGGGTGGAGGGGAACGAGAGACCCAGTACTTC. It specifies CASRGGGERETQYF.

The V call is TRBV19, the J call TRBJ2-3; weak D call: TRBD1 (7 bases). The CDR3 consists of 17 residues. The V end lost 1 base, the J end lost 7 bases, and 21 bases lay between the germline ends. Germline CDR1 LNHDA, CDR2 SQIVND (reference sequence). The CDR3 nucleotides are TGTGCCAGTAGTATAGTAGGCGGAGGGGGCGAGTTTAATACGCAGTATTTT. This codes for CASSIVGGGGEFNTQYF.

The sample holds one count of this clone. The V and J genes are TRBV7-9 and TRBJ2-4; a possible D gene is TRBD2 (5 bases). The CDR3 runs to 15 residues. Trimming took off 1 base at V and 5 bases at J, with 12 bases between the two ends. Germline V CDR1 and CDR2: SEHNR, FQNEAQ (reference sequence). In DNA, the CDR3 is TGTGCCAGCAGCTTAGTCCCTAGCCGACAAAACATTCAGTACTTC. This gives the protein CASSLVPSRQNIQYF.

The chain joins TRBV7-3 to TRBJ2-6; D might be TRBD1 (6 bases). CDR3 size: 18 residues. V was cut by 1 base and J by 0 bases, with 13 bases left in between. Germline V gives CDR1 SGHTA, CDR2 FQGTGA. The CDR3 loop reads CASSLRPGALSGANVLTF. CDR3 sequence (DNA): TGTGCCAGCAGCTTAAGGCCAGGGGCACTCTCTGGGGCCAACGTCCTGACTTTC.

This chain links TRBV3-1 (or the pseudogene TRBV3-2) with TRBJ1-4; no clear D. The V end was cut by 3 bases, the J end by 7 bases, with 12 bases between. Germline CDR1 LGHDT, CDR2 YNNKEL (reference sequence). The CDR3 has 14 amino acids. CDR3 sequence: CASSHGEEGEKLFF. The CDR3 nucleotides are TGTGCCAGCAGCCATGGCGAGGAAGGTGAAAAACTGTTTTTT.

This clone was detected once. CDR3 protein: CASSQPQTGVTEAFF. As DNA, the CDR3 is TGTGCCAGCAGCCAACCTCAGACAGGGGTCACTGAAGCTTTCTTT. The gene calls are TRBV16 and TRBJ1-1; 8 bases match TRBD1. The CDR3 totals 15 residues. The V segment lost 2 bases and the J segment 4 bases; nucleotides outside the gene matches: 6. The germline V gene has CDR1 KGHSY and CDR2 FQNENV.